One sample yielded the 4 T cell receptor beta chains listed below, sequenced in a study of beta chain features in type 1 diabetes. Notes on the study in general: The study found moderately but significantly shorter TCRB CDR3s in all four CD4+ subsets of Type 1 diabetes patients.

Their antigen targets remain unknown. Sequenced material consisted of expressed TCRB transcripts (all of the isolated RNA was reverse transcribed). This table comes from immunoSEQ multiplex PCR, and its TCRdb copy is limited to in-frame clones, with some not included. The sample lists around 160,000 clones, more than 60% occurring once. The source material was naive CD4+ T cells from blood. The receptors shown here come from a man aged 30-40 years with type 1 diabetes.

The gene calls are TRBV7-6 and TRBJ2-5, with a possible D match to TRBD2 (6 bases). Germline CDR1 reads SGHVS; CDR2 reads FNYEAQ. CDR3 size: 14 residues. Trimming cost V 4 bases and J 5 bases, with 14 bases left between them. The CDR3 reads CASSSRLDGETQYF. CDR3 nucleotides: TGTGCCAGCAGCTCGAGACTAGACGGGGAGACCCAGTACTTC.

J is TRBJ2-3 and V is TRBV11-2, with 7 positions matching TRBD2. This CDR3 is 17 amino acids long. The germline V gene has CDR1 SGHAT and CDR2 FQNNGV. With 4 bases clipped from V and 0 bases from J, the junction kept 10 bases outside the gene matches. CDR3 in amino acids: CASSSPRAAGSTDTQYF. DNA for the CDR3: TGTGCCAGCAGCTCCCCGAGGGCAGCGGGGAGCACAGATACGCAGTATTTT.

The DNA for the CDR3 is TGTGCCAGCAGTGAACCGGGGCAAGGACATAATTCACCCCTCCACTTT. The encoded protein is CASSEPGQGHNSPLHF. The chain links TRBV25-1 to TRBJ1-6; a possible D gene is TRBD1 (5 bases). CDR1 is MGHDK and CDR2 is SYGVNS in the germline V gene. CDR3 length: 16 amino acids. Trimming cost V 2 bases and J 5 bases, with 13 bases left between them.

The chain links TRBV7-8 to TRBJ2-7; D is ambiguous. The ends were cut back, 5 bases at V and 6 bases at J, with 8 bases in the middle. Germline CDR1 and CDR2: SGHVS and FQNEAQ. This CDR3 has 11 amino acids. CDR3: CASSAPGEQYF. The CDR3 region has the DNA TGTGCCAGCAGCGCACCGGGCGAGCAGTACTTC.